A single sample gave rise to the 7 T cell receptor beta chains below, sequenced in a study of T cells expressing NK-cell markers. Reprocessing the 5' RACE reads, TCRdb reports a single entry for every CDR3 protein and omits DNA. The sample data list 400,000 to 500,000 distinct CDR3 sequences. The material sequenced was blood T cells: a sorted CD56 or NKG2C T cell subset, CD4+ or CD8+ T cells, or bulk PBMC T cells (not recorded which). These receptors originate from a woman between 18 and 70 years old in good health.

J is TRBJ2-5 and V is TRBV7-8; TCRdb calls TRBD2, which cannot be checked without DNA. The CDR3 is made up of 15 amino acids. The V gene's germline CDR1 is SGHVS and CDR2 FQNEAQ. The CDR3 sequence: CASSILAGQQETQYF.

The chain combines TRBV29-1 with TRBJ1-5; TCRdb calls TRBD1, which cannot be checked without DNA. The CDR3 spans 12 residues. The germline CDR1 and CDR2 sequences are SQVTM and ANQGSEA. This CDR3 reads CSVVKGDTSQHF.

J is TRBJ2-1 and V is TRBV7-2. Looked up from germline, CDR1 is SGHTA and CDR2 is FQGNSA. The CDR3 runs to 15 residues. This chain's CDR3 is CASSFMGMGYNEQFF.

The chain uses TRBV12-3 or TRBV12-4 and TRBJ1-2; TCRdb picks TRBD1, but there is no DNA to check that call. The CDR3 has 13 amino acids. CDR3 sequence reads: CASSKQGNYGYTF.

The J gene is TRBJ2-1, the V gene TRBV12-3 or TRBV12-4; TCRdb returns TRBD2, unconfirmable since there is no DNA. The length of the CDR3 is 14 residues. The CDR3: CASRSSRGGGEQFF.

The chain employs TRBV4-1 and TRBJ2-3; TCRdb selects TRBD2, and the lack of DNA leaves this call unchecked. This CDR3 has 17 amino acids. Germline V CDR1 and CDR2: MGHRA, YSYEKL. The CDR3 spells CASSQRGTSGGGDTQYF.

This chain links TRBV7-9 with TRBJ1-1; with no DNA, the TCRdb D assignment of TRBD1 cannot be verified. Germline lookup yields CDR1 SEHNR and CDR2 FQNEAQ (reference sequence). The CDR3 has 12 amino acids. CDR3 residues: CASTPRGMEAFF.